This T cell receptor beta chain was recovered during a study of T cell responses to AZD1222 COVID-19 vaccine listed by TCRdb under 2021. Describing the broader study: A total of about 230 trial participants underwent TCR sequencing, of whom 207 received two doses of AZD1222 and about 26 received two doses of the MenACWY control vaccine. Trial participants were enrolled into age subgroups of 18-55, 56-69 and 70-plus years, which contained about 150, 28 and 57 TCR-sequenced participants, respectively.

The junction shows trimming of 6 bases on V and 2 bases on J, plus 8 bases between the germline ends. CDR1 and CDR2, looked up from the germline V gene (reference sequence), are LNHDA and SQIVND. The cysteine opens and the phenylalanine closes a CDR3 of 13 amino acids. The read is trimmed to its CDR3 DNA, 39 bases read in frame from base 1. The time point label here, explained by the study, means: about 28 days (+/-7) after the second vaccine dose. AZD1222 recipients whose second dose came at about 4 weeks and those whose second dose came at about 12 weeks were combined into one group, since spike-specific TCR depth and breadth did not differ between the two schedules. Vaccinee samples were obtained from the UK trials COV001 and COV002, which included a single-blind randomized controlled phase 2/3 trial of AZD1222 (ChAdOx1 nCoV-19) in healthy adults. For TCRbeta chain sequencing, PBMC samples from trial participants were taken at day 0 and at day 28 after the second dose.

The full study reports these points: Epitopes outside the regions mutated in the B.1.351 and B.1.1.7 variants were reportedly recognized by nearly half of the unique spike-specific TCRs. Because no day 14 peak-response samples were available, repertoires were characterized only after the peak T cell response. Spike-specific TCR breadth and depth rose significantly after two AZD1222 doses compared with day 0 and with MenACWY recipients. Conclusions about previously exposed vaccinees are limited, since just 5 to 7 AZD1222 recipients were seropositive for SARS-CoV-2 at baseline. Most participants were white British and females outnumbered males, and the authors suggested that clonal diversity may have been underestimated. The whole spike protein was spanned by vaccine-associated CD4 TCRs, and dominant responses were seen in regions 160-218 and 743-854. The 56-69-year group was small, and its depth increase did not reach significance, likely because of low power.

Concerning this clone itself: Its antigen is still unknown. No per-base quality is available; no much larger clone lies one base away.

The CDR3 regions of human TCRbeta chains were subjected to immunosequencing. Concerning the study's data processing: Repertoire TCRs were matched against a reference library of SARS-CoV-2-specific TCRs generated with the MIRA antigen-specificity platform. Breadth was defined as the fraction of unique TCRs that were SARS-CoV-2-associated. Depth was defined as the fraction of total T cells that were SARS-CoV-2-associated. Using the MIRA data, every spike-specific TCR was mapped to the spike region that the TCR reacted to and assigned to either a CD4 or a CD8 class. Log10-transformed breadth and depth values were compared by one-way ANOVA with Sidak's multiple comparisons tests. What TCRdb holds here is the immuneACCESS table cut down to in-frame rearrangements. Part of the clones is not present; checked against another copy, under half of the missing clones reflect an unresolved V gene, and the others are unexplained. V, J and clone size are those of that table, while D and trimming were read from the DNA. The sample yields about 150,000 clones; around 84% were counted once. The ten largest clones represent about 5% of the sample.

The receptor chain draws on TRBV19 and TRBJ1-3; the D segment could be TRBD1, given 5 matching bases. This clonotype originated in an adult who received the AZD1222 COVID-19 vaccine. The sample here was peripheral blood, taken 28 days after the second AZD1222 dose. The bases are TGTGCCAGTAGCCGACAGACTGGAAACACCATATATTTT. This is translated as CASSRQTGNTIYF.